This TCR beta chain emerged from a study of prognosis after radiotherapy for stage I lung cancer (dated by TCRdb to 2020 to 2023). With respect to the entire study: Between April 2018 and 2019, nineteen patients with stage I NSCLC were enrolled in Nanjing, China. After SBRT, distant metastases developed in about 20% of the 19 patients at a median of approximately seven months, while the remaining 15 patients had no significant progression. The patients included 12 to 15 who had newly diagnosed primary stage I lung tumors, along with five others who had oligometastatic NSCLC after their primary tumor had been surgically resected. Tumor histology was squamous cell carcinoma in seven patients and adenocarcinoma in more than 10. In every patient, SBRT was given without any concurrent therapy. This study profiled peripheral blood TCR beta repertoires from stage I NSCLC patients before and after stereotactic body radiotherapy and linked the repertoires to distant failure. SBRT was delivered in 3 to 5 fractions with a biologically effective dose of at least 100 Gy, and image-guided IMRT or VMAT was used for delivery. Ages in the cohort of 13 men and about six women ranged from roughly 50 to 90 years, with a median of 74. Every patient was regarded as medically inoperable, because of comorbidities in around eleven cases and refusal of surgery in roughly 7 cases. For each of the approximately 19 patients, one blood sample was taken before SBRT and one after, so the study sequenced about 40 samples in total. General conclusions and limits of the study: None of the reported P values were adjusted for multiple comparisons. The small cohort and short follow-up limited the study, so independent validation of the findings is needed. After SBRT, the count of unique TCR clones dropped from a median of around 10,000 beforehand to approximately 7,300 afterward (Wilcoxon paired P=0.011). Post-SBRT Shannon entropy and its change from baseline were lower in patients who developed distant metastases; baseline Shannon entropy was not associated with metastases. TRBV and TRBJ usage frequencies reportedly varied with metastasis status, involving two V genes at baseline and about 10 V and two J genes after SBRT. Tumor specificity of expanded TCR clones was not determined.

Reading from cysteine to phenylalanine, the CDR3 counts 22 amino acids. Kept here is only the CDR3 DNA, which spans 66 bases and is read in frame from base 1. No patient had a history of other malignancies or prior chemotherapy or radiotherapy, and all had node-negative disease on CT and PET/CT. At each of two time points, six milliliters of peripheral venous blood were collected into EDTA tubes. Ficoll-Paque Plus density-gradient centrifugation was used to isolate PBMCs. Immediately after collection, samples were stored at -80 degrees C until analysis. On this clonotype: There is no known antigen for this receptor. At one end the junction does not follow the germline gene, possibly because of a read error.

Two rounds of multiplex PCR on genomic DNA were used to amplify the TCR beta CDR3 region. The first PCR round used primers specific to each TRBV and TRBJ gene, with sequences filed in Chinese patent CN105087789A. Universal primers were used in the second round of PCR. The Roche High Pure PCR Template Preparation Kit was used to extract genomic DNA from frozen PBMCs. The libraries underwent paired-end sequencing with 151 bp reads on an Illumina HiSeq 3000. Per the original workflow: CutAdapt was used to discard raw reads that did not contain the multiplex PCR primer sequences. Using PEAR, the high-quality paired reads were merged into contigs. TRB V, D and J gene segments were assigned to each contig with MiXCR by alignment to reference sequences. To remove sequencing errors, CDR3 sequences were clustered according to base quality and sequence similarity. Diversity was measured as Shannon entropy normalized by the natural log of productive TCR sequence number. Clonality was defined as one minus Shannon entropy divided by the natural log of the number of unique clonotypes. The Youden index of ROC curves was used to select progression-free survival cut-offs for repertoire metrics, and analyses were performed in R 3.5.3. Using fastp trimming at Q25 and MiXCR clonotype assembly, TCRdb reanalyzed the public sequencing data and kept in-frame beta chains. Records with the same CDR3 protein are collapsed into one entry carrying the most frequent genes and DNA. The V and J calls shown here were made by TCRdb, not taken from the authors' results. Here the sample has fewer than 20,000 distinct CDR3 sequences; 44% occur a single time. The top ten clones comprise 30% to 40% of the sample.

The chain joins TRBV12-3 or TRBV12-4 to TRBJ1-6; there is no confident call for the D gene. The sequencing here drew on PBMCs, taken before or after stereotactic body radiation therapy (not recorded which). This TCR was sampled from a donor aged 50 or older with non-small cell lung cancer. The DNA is TGTGTCAGCAGTTTTCGCCCCCCGCTATGGGCCGAAACGCCGATATATAATTCACCCCTCCACTTT. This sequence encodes CVSSFRPPLWAETPIYNSPLHF.